A selection of T cell receptor beta chains follows, all from one sample in a study of beta chain features in type 1 diabetes. Libraries were prepared by immunoSEQ multiplex PCR; TCRdb keeps only in-frame clonotypes and omits some of them. The sample holds over 150,000 clones, approximately 7.8% seen once. The sample taken for sequencing was central memory CD4+ T cells from blood. The receptors come from a woman in her forties with type 1 diabetes. The CDR3 runs from the conserved cysteine through the conserved F or W. Each record gives: D gene, CDR3 length, V gene, clone size, J gene, CDR3 DNA, CDR3 protein. D genes are given only for firm matches. Expanded clones get a size class; other rows say once, few or many, or leave the size out.

.,11,TRBV6-5,.,TRBJ2-5,TGTGCCAGCAGTTTACAGGGTACCCAGTACTTC,CASSLQGTQYF
.,15,TRBV5-1,.,TRBJ2-5,TGCGCCAGCAGCTTCGGGGACCCCGGAGGGGAGACCCAGTACTTC,CASSFGDPGGETQYF
.,14,TRBV2,few,TRBJ1-1,TGTGCCAGCATATGGCAGTTCATGAACACTGAAGCTTTCTTT,CASIWQFMNTEAFF
.,16,TRBV5-1,few,TRBJ2-3,TGCGCCAGCAGCTTGGATGGCGGGGGCAGCACAGATACGCAGTATTTT,CASSLDGGGSTDTQYF
.,13,TRBV6-6,few,TRBJ2-3,TGTGCCCTAGGAGGGCGTAGCGCAGATACGCAGTATTTT,CALGGRSADTQYF
TRBD1,16,TRBV18,few,TRBJ1-5,TGTGCCAGCTCACCAAGAGGGGGCAAGGGCAATCAGCCCCAGCATTTT,CASSPRGGKGNQPQHF
.,15,TRBV4-3,.,TRBJ1-2,TGCGCCAGCAGCCAAGATGTGGGGGGAGACTATGGCTACACCTTC,CASSQDVGGDYGYTF
TRBD2,14,TRBV29-1,.,TRBJ2-7,TGCAGCGCCTTGCTAGCGGGCGCTTCCTACGAGCAGTACTTC,CSALLAGASYEQYF
TRBD2,17,TRBV28,many,TRBJ2-1,TGTGCCAGCAGTTTATGGCGACTAGCGGGAGGGCCTGGTGAGCAGTTCTTC,CASSLWRLAGGPGEQFF
TRBD2,15,TRBV5-6,few,TRBJ2-1,TGTGCCAGCAGCTTAGGCGGGAGGGAGGTGGATGAGCAGTTCTTC,CASSLGGREVDEQFF
.,14,TRBV6-6,.,TRBJ1-2,TGTGCCAGCAGTTACATAGGGGAAGGCGATGGCTACACCTTC,CASSYIGEGDGYTF
.,14,TRBV10-3,.,TRBJ1-5,TGTGCCATCAGTGAAGGGGCATTCAATCAGCCCCAGCATTTT,CAISEGAFNQPQHF
.,13,TRBV4-3,.,TRBJ1-6,TGCGCCAGCAGCTCCCAGGGGTTCTCACCCCTCCACTTT,CASSSQGFSPLHF
.,13,TRBV7-3,.,TRBJ1-2,TGTGCCAGCAGCTGGGAGGGGATGAGAGGCTACACCTTC,CASSWEGMRGYTF
TRBD1,15,TRBV15,.,TRBJ2-7,TGTGCCACCAGCAGAGGCCGGGACAGCCTCTACGAGCAGTACTTC,CATSRGRDSLYEQYF
TRBD2,16,TRBV5-6,few,TRBJ2-3,TGTGCCAGCAGCTTATGGGTAGCGGGAGGTTACGATACGCAGTATTTT,CASSLWVAGGYDTQYF
.,14,TRBV14,.,TRBJ2-2,TGTGCCAGCAGTCCCCTGTTGAGAACCGGGGAGCTGTTTTTT,CASSPLLRTGELFF
.,14,TRBV25-1,few,TRBJ2-5,TGTGCCAGCAGTGGGTTCGCGGAAAAAGAGACCCAGTACTTC,CASSGFAEKETQYF
TRBD1,13,TRBV27,few,TRBJ1-5,TGTGCCAGCAGGGGACAGGGGACGAAGCCCCAGCATTTT,CASRGQGTKPQHF
TRBD2,16,TRBV4-3,few,TRBJ2-1,TGCGCCAGCAGCCTTCAACTAGCGGGAGTTTACAATGAGCAGTTCTTC,CASSLQLAGVYNEQFF
.,19,TRBV5-6,.,TRBJ1-3,TGTGCCAGCAGCCGCGGGGTAGGCTCGGGATTTAGCTCTGGAAACACCATATATTTT,CASSRGVGSGFSSGNTIYF
.,15,TRBV7-2,few,TRBJ2-5,TGTGCCAGCAGCCCTGCGAGGAGCGGGCAAGAGACCCAGTACTTC,CASSPARSGQETQYF
TRBD1,14,TRBV6-5,few,TRBJ2-1,TGTGCCAGCAGTTACTCGGGGACAGGGAATGAGCAGTTCTTC,CASSYSGTGNEQFF
.,14,TRBV7-9,.,TRBJ1-3,TGTGCCAGCAGGCCCACTAGCTCTGGAAACACCATATATTTT,CASRPTSSGNTIYF
.,11,TRBV20-1,.,TRBJ2-1,TGCAGTGCGGCGGGACCCAATGAGCAGTTCTTC,CSAAGPNEQFF
.,16,TRBV11-3,.,TRBJ2-2,TGTGCCAGCAGCTTAAGTCAAGGAGGAATCCCCGGGGAGCTGTTTTTT,CASSLSQGGIPGELFF
TRBD1,16,TRBV5-4,.,TRBJ2-1,TGTGCCAGCAGCCCGGACGGGACAGGGACTACGGCGGAGCAGTTCTTC,CASSPDGTGTTAEQFF
TRBD2,16,TRBV7-3,.,TRBJ2-5,TGTGCCAGCAGCTTAACGGCGACTAGCGGGGAGGAGACCCAGTACTTC,CASSLTATSGEETQYF
.,14,TRBV10-3,few,TRBJ1-4,TGTGCCATCAGTGCCGCGGCTGTCGATGAAAAACTGTTTTTT,CAISAAAVDEKLFF
.,16,TRBV2,few,TRBJ2-1,TGTGCCAGCAGTCTGGACAGGGAGGGCTCCTACAATGAGCAGTTCTTC,CASSLDREGSYNEQFF
TRBD1,15,TRBV5-1,.,TRBJ2-5,TGCGCCAGCAGCTCTTGGACAGGGGAGAGGGAGACCCAGTACTTC,CASSSWTGERETQYF
.,12,TRBV18,.,TRBJ1-1,TGTGCCAGCACGGGAGCGGGCACTGAAGCTTTCTTT,CASTGAGTEAFF
.,13,TRBV7-2,.,TRBJ1-1,TGTGCCAGCAGCAACCAGGGGAACACTGAAGCTTTCTTT,CASSNQGNTEAFF
.,14,TRBV7-3,few,TRBJ2-5,TGTGCCAGCAGCCAATCCGGGGGAGGAGAGACCCAGTACTTC,CASSQSGGGETQYF
.,13,TRBV28,few,TRBJ1-1,TGTGCCATTCGGGGATTCGACAGGCGTGAAGCTTTCTTT,CAIRGFDRREAFF
.,13,TRBV9,.,TRBJ2-3,TGTGCCAGCAGCGTATCTAGCACAGATACGCAGTATTTT,CASSVSSTDTQYF
TRBD1,15,TRBV5-1,many,TRBJ2-5,TGCGCCAGCAGCTTGGCCACCCACAGGGGAGAGACCCAGTACTTC,CASSLATHRGETQYF
.,15,TRBV5-1,.,TRBJ2-5,TGCGCCAGCAGCTTGGGTGGCGGCCCCACGGGGGAGCAGTACTTC,CASSLGGGPTGEQYF
TRBD1,12,TRBV29-1,many,TRBJ2-4,TGCAGCGTCGCCGGGACAGAAAACATTCAGTACTTC,CSVAGTENIQYF
.,15,TRBV4-3,few,TRBJ2-1,TGCGCCAGCAGCCAAGGACCGGCGGTCTACAATGAGCAGTTCTTC,CASSQGPAVYNEQFF
.,11,TRBV29-1,few,TRBJ2-7,TGCAGCGTTGACAGGTATGACGAGCAGTACTTC,CSVDRYDEQYF
.,13,TRBV10-3,few,TRBJ1-2,TGTGCCATCAGTGAGTCTCAGGGATATGGCTACACCTTC,CAISESQGYGYTF
TRBD1,14,TRBV13,few,TRBJ1-1,TGTGCCAGCAGCCGTGGACAGGGGAACACTGAAGCTTTCTTT,CASSRGQGNTEAFF
.,14,TRBV19,many,TRBJ2-5,TGTGCCAGTAGCAGCGAGATCAGTTACGAGACCCAGTACTTC,CASSSEISYETQYF